This paragraph reports one TCR beta chain. These data are taken from a study of T cells in Graves' hyperthyroidism and ophthalmopathy. RNA transcripts were the template for amplifying TCR beta CDR3 regions. TCR CDR3 underwent first-round RT-PCR with the HTBI primer set. Each CDR3 protein gets one entry after TCRdb re-called the multiplex PCR reads with MiXCR. Of roughly 500,000 distinct CDR3 sequences listed, about 16% were seen once; the top ten hold 25% to 30%. The sequenced sample was blood. The receptor comes from a woman aged 25 to 39 with Graves' ophthalmopathy.

The CDR3 DNA reads TGTGCCAGCAGCCAAGACGGGGATCCTCACAATGAGCAGTTCTTC. Translated: CASSQDGDPHNEQFF. The rearrangement joins TRBV3-1 to TRBJ2-1, with a possible D match to TRBD2 (5 bases). CDR1 and CDR2 from the germline V gene are LGHDT and YNNKEL (reference sequence). The V end lost 0 bases, the J end lost 5 bases, and 11 bases lay between the germline ends. The CDR3 sequence is 15 residues long.